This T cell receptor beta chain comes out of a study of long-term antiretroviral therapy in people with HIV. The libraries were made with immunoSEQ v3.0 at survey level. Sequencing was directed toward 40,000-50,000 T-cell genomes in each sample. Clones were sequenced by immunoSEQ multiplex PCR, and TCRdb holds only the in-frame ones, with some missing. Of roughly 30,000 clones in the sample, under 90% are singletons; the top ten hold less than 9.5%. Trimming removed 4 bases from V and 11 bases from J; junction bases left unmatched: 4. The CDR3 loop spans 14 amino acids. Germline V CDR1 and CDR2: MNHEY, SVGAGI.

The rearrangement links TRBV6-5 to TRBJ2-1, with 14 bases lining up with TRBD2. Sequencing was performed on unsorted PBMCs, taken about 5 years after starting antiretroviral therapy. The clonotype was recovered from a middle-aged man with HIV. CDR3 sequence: CASSWGLAGEKQFF. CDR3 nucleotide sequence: TGTGCCAGCAGTTGGGGACTAGCGGGAGAAAAGCAGTTCTTC.